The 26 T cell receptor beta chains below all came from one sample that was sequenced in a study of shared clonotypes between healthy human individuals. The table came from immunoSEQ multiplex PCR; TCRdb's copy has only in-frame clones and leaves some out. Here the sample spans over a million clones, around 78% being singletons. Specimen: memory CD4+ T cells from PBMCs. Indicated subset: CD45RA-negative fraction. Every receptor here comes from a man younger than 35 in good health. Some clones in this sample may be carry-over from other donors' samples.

CDR3 DNA sequence: TGCGCCAGCAGTTGGGATACCAACACTGAAGCTTTCTTT. Its protein is CASSWDTNTEAFF. The chain employs TRBV10-1 and TRBJ1-1; D unresolved. This CDR3 has 13 residues. V dropped 5 bases and J dropped 2 bases, with 9 bases sitting between them. Germline V CDR1 and CDR2: WNHNN, SYGVQD (reference sequence).

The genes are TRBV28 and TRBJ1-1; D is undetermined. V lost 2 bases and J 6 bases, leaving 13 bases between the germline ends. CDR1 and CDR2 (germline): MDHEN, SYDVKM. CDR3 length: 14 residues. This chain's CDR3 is CASSLPHRTSEAFF. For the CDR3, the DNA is TGTGCCAGCAGTTTACCCCACCGAACTTCTGAAGCTTTCTTT.

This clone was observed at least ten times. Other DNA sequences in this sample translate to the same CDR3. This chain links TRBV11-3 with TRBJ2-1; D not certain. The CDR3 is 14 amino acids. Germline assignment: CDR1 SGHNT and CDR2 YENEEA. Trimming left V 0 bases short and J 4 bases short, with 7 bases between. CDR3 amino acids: CASSLDRAYNEQFF. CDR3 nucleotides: TGTGCCAGCAGCTTAGATCGGGCATACAATGAGCAGTTCTTC.

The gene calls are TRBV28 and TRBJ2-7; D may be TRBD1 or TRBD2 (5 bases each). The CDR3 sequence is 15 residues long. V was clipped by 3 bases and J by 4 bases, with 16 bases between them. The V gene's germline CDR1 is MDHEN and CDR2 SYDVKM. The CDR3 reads CASSLEGAGRYEQYF. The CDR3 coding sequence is TGTGCCAGCAGTTTGGAAGGGGCGGGTAGGTACGAGCAGTACTTC.

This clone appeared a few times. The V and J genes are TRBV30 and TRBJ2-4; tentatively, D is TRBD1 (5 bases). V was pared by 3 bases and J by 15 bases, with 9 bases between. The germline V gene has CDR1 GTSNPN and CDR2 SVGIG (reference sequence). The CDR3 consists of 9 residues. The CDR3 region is CAWRAGRYF. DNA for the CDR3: TGTGCCTGGAGGGCAGGGCGGTACTTC. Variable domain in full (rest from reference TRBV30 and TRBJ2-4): SQTIHQWPATLVQPVGSPLSLECTVEGTSNPNLYWYRQAAGRGLQLLFYSVGIGQISSEVPQNLSASRPQDRQFILSSKKLLLSDSGFYLCAWRAGRYFGAGTRLSVL.

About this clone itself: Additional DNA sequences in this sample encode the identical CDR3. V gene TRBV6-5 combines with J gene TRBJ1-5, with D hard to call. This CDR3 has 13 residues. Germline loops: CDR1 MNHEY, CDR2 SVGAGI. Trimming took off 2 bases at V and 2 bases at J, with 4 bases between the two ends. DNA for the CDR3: TGTGCCAGCAGTTACCGGGGCAATCAGCCCCAGCATTTT. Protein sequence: CASSYRGNQPQHF.

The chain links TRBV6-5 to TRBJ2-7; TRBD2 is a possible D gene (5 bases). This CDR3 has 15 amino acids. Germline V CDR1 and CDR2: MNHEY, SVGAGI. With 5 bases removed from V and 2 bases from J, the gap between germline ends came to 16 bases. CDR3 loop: CASSTYAGKPYEQYF. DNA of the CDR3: TGTGCCAGCAGTACCTACGCCGGGAAACCCTACGAGCAGTACTTC.

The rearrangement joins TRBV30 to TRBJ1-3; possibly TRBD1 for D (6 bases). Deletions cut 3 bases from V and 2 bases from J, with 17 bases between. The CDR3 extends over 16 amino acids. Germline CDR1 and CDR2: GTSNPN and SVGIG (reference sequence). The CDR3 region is CAWSFANRAAGNTIYF. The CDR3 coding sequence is TGTGCCTGGAGCTTTGCGAACAGGGCTGCTGGAAACACCATATATTTT. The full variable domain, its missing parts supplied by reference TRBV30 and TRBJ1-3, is SQTIHQWPATLVQPVGSPLSLECTVEGTSNPNLYWYRQAAGRGLQLLFYSVGIGQISSEVPQNLSASRPQDRQFILSSKKLLLSDSGFYLCAWSFANRAAGNTIYFGEGSWLTVV.

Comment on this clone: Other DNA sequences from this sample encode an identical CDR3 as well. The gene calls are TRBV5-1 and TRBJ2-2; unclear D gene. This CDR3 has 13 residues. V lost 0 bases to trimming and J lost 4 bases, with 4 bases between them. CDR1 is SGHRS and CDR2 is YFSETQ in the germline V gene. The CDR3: CASSLAGTGELFF. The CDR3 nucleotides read TGCGCCAGCAGCTTGGCTGGCACCGGGGAGCTGTTTTTT. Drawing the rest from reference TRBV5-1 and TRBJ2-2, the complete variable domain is KAGVTQTPRYLIKTRGQQVTLSCSPISGHRSVSWYQQTPGQGLQFLFEYFSETQRNKGNFPGRFSGRQFSNSRSEMNVSTLELGDSALYLCASSLAGTGELFFGEGSRLTVL.

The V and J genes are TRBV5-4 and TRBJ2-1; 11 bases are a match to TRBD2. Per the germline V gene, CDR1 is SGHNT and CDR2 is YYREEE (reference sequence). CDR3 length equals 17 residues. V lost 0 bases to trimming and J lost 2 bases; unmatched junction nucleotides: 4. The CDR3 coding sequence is TGTGCCAGCAGCTTGGATGTACTAGCGGGGGCCTACAATGAGCAGTTCTTC. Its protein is CASSLDVLAGAYNEQFF. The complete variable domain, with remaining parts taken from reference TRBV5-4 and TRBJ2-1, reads ETGVTQSPTHLIKTRGQQVTLRCSSQSGHNTVSWYQQALGQGPQFIFQYYREEENGRGNFPPRFSGLQFPNYSSELNVNALELDDSALYLCASSLDVLAGAYNEQFFGPGTRLTVL.

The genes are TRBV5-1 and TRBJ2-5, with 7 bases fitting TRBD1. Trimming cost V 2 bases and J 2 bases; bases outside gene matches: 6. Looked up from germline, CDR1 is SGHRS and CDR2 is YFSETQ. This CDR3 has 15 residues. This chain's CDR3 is CASSFNPGGQETQYF. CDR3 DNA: TGCGCCAGCAGCTTTAACCCAGGGGGACAAGAGACCCAGTACTTC.

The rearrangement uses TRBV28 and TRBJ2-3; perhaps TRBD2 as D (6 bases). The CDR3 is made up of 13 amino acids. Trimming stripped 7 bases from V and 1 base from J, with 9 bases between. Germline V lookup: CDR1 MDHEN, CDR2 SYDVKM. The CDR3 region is CASTTGGTDTQYF. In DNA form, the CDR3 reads TGTGCCAGCACGACGGGGGGCACAGATACGCAGTATTTT.

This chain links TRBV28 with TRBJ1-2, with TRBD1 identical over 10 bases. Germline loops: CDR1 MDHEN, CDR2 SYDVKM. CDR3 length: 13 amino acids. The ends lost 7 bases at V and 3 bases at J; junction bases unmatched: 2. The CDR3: CASIGQGDYGYTF. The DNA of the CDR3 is TGTGCCAGCATCGGACAGGGGGACTATGGCTACACCTTC.

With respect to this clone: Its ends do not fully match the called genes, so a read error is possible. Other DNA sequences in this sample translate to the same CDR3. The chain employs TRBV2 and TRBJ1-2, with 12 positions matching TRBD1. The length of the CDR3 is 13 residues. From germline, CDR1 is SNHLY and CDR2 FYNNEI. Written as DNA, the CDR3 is TGTGCCAGCAGGGGGACAGGGGGCTATGGCTACACTTTC. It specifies CASRGTGGYGYTF.

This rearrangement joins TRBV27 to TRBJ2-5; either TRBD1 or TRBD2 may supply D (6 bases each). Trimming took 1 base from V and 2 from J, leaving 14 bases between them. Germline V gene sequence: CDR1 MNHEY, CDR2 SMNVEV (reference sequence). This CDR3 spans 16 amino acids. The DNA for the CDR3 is TGTGCCAGCAGTTTATGGGGTCTAGGGGGGCAAGAGACCCAGTACTTC. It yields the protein CASSLWGLGGQETQYF.

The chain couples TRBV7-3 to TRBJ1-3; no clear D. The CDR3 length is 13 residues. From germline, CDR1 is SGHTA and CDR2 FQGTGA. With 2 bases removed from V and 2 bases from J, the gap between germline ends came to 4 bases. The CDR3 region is CASSLAAGNTIYF. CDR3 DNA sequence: TGTGCCAGCAGCTTAGCAGCTGGAAACACCATATATTTT.

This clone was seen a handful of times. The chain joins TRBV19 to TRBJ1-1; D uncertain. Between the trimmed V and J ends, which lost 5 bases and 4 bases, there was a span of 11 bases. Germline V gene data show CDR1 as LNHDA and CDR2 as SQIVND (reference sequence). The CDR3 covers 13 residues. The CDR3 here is CASSFSGGTEAFF. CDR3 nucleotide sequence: TGTGCCAGTAGTTTTTCGGGAGGCACTGAAGCTTTCTTT. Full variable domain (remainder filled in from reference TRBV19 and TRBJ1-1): DGGITQSPKYLFRKEGQNVTLSCEQNLNHDAMYWYRQDPGQGLRLIYYSQIVNDFQKGDIAEGYSVSREKKESFPLTVTSAQKNPTAFYLCASSFSGGTEAFFGQGTRLTVV.

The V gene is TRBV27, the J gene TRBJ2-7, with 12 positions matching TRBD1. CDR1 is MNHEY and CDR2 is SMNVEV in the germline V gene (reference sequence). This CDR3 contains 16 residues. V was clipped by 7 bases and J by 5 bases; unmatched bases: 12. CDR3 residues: CASKRAGGQGANEQYF. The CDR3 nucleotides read TGTGCCAGCAAGAGGGCCGGGGGACAGGGGGCAAACGAGCAGTACTTC.

This CDR3 is CASSVVPDRGYNEQFF. The CDR3 coding sequence is TGTGCCAGCAGCGTAGTGCCGGACAGGGGTTACAATGAGCAGTTCTTC. The chain joins TRBV9 to TRBJ2-1, with TRBD1 matching 9 bases. This CDR3 spans 16 amino acids. Germline values: CDR1 SGDLS, CDR2 YYNGEE. J gave up 4 bases and V 0 bases, and 5 bases lay outside the gene matches. Based on the CDR3 plus reference TRBV9 and TRBJ2-1, the full variable domain is DSGVTQTPKHLITATGQRVTLRCSPRSGDLSVYWYQQSLDQGLQFLIQYYNGEERAKGNILERFSAQQFPDLHSELNLSSLELGDSALYFCASSVVPDRGYNEQFFGPGTRLTVL.

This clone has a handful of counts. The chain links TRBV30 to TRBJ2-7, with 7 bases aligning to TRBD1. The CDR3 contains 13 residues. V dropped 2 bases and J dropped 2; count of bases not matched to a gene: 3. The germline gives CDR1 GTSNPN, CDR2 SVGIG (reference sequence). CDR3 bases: TGTGCCTGGAGTAAGGGACAGACCTACGAGCAGTACTTC. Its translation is CAWSKGQTYEQYF.

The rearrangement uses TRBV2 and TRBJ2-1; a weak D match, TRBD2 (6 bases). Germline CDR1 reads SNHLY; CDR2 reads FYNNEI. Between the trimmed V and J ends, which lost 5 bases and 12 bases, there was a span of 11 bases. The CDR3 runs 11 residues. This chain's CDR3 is CASSPTSWQFF. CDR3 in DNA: TGTGCCAGCAGTCCCACTAGCTGGCAGTTCTTC. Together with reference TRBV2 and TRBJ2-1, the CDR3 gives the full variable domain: EPEVTQTPSHQVTQMGQEVILRCVPISNHLYFYWYRQILGQKVEFLVSFYNNEISEKSEIFDDQFSVERPDGSNFTLKIRSTKLEDSAMYFCASSPTSWQFFGPGTRLTVL.

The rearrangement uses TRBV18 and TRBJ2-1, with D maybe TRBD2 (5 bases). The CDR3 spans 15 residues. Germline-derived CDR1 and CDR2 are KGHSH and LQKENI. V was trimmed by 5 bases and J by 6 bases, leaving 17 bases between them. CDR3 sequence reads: CASSATYGMGNEQFF. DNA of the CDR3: TGTGCCAGCTCAGCTACCTACGGGATGGGCAATGAGCAGTTCTTC.

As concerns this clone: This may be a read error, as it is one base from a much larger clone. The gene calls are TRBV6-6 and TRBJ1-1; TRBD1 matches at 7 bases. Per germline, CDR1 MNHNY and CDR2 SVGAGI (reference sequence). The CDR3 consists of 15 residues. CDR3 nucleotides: TGTGCCAGCAGTTACCTGGACAGGCTGAACACTGAAGTTTTCTTT. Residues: CASSYLDRLNTEVFF.

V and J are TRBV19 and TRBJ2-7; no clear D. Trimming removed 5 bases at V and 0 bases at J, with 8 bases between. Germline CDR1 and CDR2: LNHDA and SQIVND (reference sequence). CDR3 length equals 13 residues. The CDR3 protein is CASSQRPSYEQYF. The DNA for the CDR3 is TGTGCCAGTAGTCAACGCCCCTCCTACGAGCAGTACTTC.

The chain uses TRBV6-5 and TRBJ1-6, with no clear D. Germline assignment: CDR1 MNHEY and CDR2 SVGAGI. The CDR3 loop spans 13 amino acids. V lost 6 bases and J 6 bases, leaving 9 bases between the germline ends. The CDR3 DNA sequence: TGTGCCAGCAGGCGGGATCTTAATTCACCCCTCCACTTT. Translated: CASRRDLNSPLHF.

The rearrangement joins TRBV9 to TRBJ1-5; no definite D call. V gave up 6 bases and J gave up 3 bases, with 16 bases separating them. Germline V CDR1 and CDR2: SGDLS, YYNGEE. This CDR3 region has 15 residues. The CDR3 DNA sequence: TGTGCCAGCAACCCGACCGGGCAGAACAATCAGCCCCAGCATTTT. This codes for CASNPTGQNNQPQHF. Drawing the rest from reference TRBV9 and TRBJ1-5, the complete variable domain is DSGVTQTPKHLITATGQRVTLRCSPRSGDLSVYWYQQSLDQGLQFLIQYYNGEERAKGNILERFSAQQFPDLHSELNLSSLELGDSALYFCASNPTGQNNQPQHFGDGTRLSIL.